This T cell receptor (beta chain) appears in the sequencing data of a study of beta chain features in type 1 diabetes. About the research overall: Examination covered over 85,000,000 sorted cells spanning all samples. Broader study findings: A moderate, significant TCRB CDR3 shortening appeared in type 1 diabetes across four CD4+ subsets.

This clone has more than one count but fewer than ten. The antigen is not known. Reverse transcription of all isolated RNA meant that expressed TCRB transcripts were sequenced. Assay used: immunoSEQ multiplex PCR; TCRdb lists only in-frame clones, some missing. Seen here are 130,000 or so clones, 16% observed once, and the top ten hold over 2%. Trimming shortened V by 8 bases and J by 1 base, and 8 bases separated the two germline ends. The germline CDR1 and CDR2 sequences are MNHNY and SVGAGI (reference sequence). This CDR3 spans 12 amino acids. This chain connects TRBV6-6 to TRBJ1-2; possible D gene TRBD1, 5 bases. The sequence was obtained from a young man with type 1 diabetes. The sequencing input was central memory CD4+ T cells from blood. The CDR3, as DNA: TGTGCCAGCGGGGGAAATAACTATGGCTACACCTTC. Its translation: CASGGNNYGYTF.